What follows are 11 T cell receptor beta chains derived from one specimen sequenced in a study of shared clonotypes between healthy human individuals. Naive CD8 populations comprised CD45RO-negative cells positively selected for CCR7, excluding terminally differentiated effector memory CD45RA+ cells. The protocol was immunoSEQ multiplex PCR, while the TCRdb copy is restricted to in-frame clones and leaves out a portion. Of about 600,000 clones in the sample, 95% to 98% were seen once. Sequencing was performed on naive CD8+ T cells sorted from blood. Source of these receptors: a man aged 25-45 years in good health.

The chain recombines TRBV27 with TRBJ1-1, with D perhaps TRBD1 (6 bases). V was pared by 5 bases and J by 3 bases, with 16 bases between. Germline CDR1 is MNHEY and CDR2 is SMNVEV (reference sequence). CDR3 size: 15 residues. The CDR3 bases are TGTGCCAGCAGTAGCGGACAGCGAATAGACACTGAAGCTTTCTTT. This gives the protein CASSSGQRIDTEAFF.

This clone has only one observation. V and J are TRBV11-2 and TRBJ2-7, with 9 bases identical to TRBD2. The CDR3 runs 15 residues. Losses at the gene ends were 0 bases for V and 10 bases for J; bases not matched to a gene: 10. Germline V CDR1 and CDR2: SGHAT, FQNNGV. The CDR3 DNA sequence: TGTGCCAGCAGCTTAGATCTTCTCGCTAGCGGGATACAGTACTTC. This gives the protein CASSLDLLASGIQYF.

The V gene is TRBV27, the J gene TRBJ2-3, with unresolved D. Germline values: CDR1 MNHEY, CDR2 SMNVEV (reference sequence). CDR3 size: 14 residues. Trimming took 1 base from V and 4 from J, leaving 9 bases between them. The CDR3 region is CASSLLARADTQYF. For the CDR3, the DNA is TGTGCCAGCAGTTTATTGGCTCGGGCAGATACGCAGTATTTT.

This clone has only one observation. V usage is TRBV7-2 and J usage is TRBJ2-7, with TRBD2 matching over 14 bases. The V segment lost 4 bases and the J segment 5 bases; nucleotides outside the gene matches: 7. This CDR3 region has 16 residues. Per the germline V gene, CDR1 is SGHTA and CDR2 is FQGNSA. The CDR3 sequence is CASSWGTSGSWNEQYF. Here the CDR3 DNA reads TGTGCCAGCAGCTGGGGGACTAGCGGGAGTTGGAACGAGCAGTACTTC.

V is TRBV4-1 and J is TRBJ1-4; perhaps TRBD1 as D (5 bases). Germline loops: CDR1 MGHRA, CDR2 YSYEKL. There are 13 residues in the CDR3. Trimming shortened V by 1 base and J by 12 bases, and 12 bases separated the two germline ends. CDR3 DNA: TGCGCCAGCAGCCAAGGGGGACGGGCGGAACTGTTTTTT. Its protein is CASSQGGRAELFF.

V usage is TRBV9 and J usage is TRBJ2-1; TRBD1 might be the D (6 bases). V was pared by 4 bases and J by 4 bases, with 12 bases between. The CDR3 loop spans 14 amino acids. The germline V gene has CDR1 SGDLS and CDR2 YYNGEE. CDR3 in DNA: TGTGCCAGCAGCCCCCAAGGACAGTACAATGAGCAGTTCTTC. This sequence encodes CASSPQGQYNEQFF.

The V call is TRBV10-2, the J call TRBJ1-5, with D unclear. Trimming took off 6 bases at V and 5 bases at J, with 11 bases between the two ends. CDR1 and CDR2 from the germline V gene are WSHSY and SAAADI. This CDR3 region has 13 residues. The CDR3 DNA is TGCGCCAGCAGCCGTGACGTGTATCAGCCCCAGCATTTT. Protein: CASSRDVYQPQHF.

The chain carries TRBV6-6 and TRBJ2-7; no clear D gene. Germline assignment: CDR1 MNHNY and CDR2 SVGAGI (reference sequence). Deletions cut 6 bases from V and 3 bases from J, with 3 bases between. The CDR3 loop spans 10 amino acids. CDR3 in DNA: TGTGCCAGCAGGAACTACGAGCAGTACTTC. This translates into CASRNYEQYF.

The chain combines TRBV27 with TRBJ2-1; D perhaps matches TRBD1 (6 bases). CDR1 and CDR2 from the germline V gene are MNHEY and SMNVEV (reference sequence). V lost 0 bases and J 8 bases, leaving 8 bases between the germline ends. The length of the CDR3 is 13 residues. The CDR3 is CASSLSNRDEQFF. CDR3 DNA sequence: TGTGCCAGCAGTTTATCGAACAGGGATGAGCAGTTCTTC.

V and J are TRBV4-1 and TRBJ2-7, with TRBD2 matching over 11 bases. The length of the CDR3 is 18 residues. V trimming: 1 base; J trimming: 0 bases; junction bases outside the gene matches: 8. Germline CDR1 reads MGHRA; CDR2 reads YSYEKL. In nucleotides, the CDR3 is TGCGCCAGCAGCCAAGGGACAGGGACTAGCGGACTCTCCTACGAGCAGTACTTC. Protein: CASSQGTGTSGLSYEQYF.

The chain joins TRBV5-6 to TRBJ2-7; 9 bases fit TRBD2. The CDR3 extends over 15 amino acids. The germline V gene encodes CDR1 SGHDT and CDR2 YYEEEE. V shed 3 bases and J 3 bases; nucleotides not matched to a gene: 7. The CDR3 DNA is TGTGCCAGCAGCTCCTTTAGCGGGGGAAGCTACGAGCAGTACTTC. Amino acid sequence: CASSSFSGGSYEQYF.